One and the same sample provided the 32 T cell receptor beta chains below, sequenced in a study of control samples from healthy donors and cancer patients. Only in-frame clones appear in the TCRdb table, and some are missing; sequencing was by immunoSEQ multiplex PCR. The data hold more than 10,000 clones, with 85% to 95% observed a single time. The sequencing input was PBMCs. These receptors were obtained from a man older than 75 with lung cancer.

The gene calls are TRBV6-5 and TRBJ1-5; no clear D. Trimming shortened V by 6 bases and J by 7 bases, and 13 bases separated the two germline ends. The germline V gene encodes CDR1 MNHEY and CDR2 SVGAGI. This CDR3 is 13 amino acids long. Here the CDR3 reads CASSREPLQPQHF. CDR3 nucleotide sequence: TGTGCCAGCAGCCGAGAACCCCTCCAGCCCCAGCATTTT.

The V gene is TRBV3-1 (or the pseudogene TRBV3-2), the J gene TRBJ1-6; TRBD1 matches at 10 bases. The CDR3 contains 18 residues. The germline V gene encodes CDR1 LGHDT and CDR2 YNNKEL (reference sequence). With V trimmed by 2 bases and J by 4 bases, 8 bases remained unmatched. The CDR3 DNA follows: TGTGCCAGCAGCCAAAGGTTGGGGACAGGGGTTTATAATTCACCCCTCCACTTT. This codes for CASSQRLGTGVYNSPLHF.

DNA for the CDR3: TGTGCCAGCAGCGCTACAGGGCAAGACTATGGCTACACCTTC. As protein: CASSATGQDYGYTF. This chain uses TRBV7-2 with TRBJ1-2; D may be TRBD1 (6 bases). The CDR3 contains 14 residues. The germline gives CDR1 SGHTA, CDR2 FQGNSA. The germline V and J ends were trimmed by 5 bases and 3 bases, with 13 bases remaining between them.

The CDR3 DNA is TGCGCCAGCAGCCAAGAATGGGGGCAAAATAGCAATCAGCCCCAGCATTTT. This encodes CASSQEWGQNSNQPQHF. The rearrangement links TRBV4-3 to TRBJ1-5, with a weak D call TRBD1 (6 bases). The germline V gene has CDR1 LGHNA and CDR2 YSLEER. The CDR3 contains 17 residues. V was clipped by 0 bases and J by 0 bases, with 12 bases between them.

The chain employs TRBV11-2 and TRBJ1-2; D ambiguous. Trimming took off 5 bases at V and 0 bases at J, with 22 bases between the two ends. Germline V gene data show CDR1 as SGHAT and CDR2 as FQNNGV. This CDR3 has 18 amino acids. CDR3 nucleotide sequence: TGTGCCAGCAGCCCCGTGGTGGGCCTCAACCCAGCTAACTATGGCTACACCTTC. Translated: CASSPVVGLNPANYGYTF.

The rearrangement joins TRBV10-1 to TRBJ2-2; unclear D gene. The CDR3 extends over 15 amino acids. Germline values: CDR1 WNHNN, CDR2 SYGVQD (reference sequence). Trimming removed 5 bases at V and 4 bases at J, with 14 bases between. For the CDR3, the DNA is TGCGCCAGCAGTCCCGAAGCCGGCGGCACCGGGGAGCTGTTTTTT. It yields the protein CASSPEAGGTGELFF.

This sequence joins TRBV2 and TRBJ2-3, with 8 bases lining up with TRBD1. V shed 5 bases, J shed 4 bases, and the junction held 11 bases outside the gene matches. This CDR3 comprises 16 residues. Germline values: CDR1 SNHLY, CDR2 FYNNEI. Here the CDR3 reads CASSRDRLSIPDTQYF. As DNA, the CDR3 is TGTGCCAGCAGTAGGGACAGGTTGTCGATCCCAGATACGCAGTATTTT.

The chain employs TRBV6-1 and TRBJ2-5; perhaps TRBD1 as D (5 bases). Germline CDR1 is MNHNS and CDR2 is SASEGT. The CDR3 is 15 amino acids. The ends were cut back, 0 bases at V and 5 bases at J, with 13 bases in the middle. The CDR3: CASSEAWLPGETQYF. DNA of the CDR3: TGTGCCAGCAGTGAAGCATGGCTCCCAGGGGAGACCCAGTACTTC.

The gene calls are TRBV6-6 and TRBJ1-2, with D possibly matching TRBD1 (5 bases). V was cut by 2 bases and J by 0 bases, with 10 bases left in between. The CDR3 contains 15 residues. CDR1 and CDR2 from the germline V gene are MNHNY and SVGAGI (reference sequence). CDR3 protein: CASSYGAESNYGYTF. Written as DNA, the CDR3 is TGTGCCAGCAGTTACGGGGCAGAATCTAACTATGGCTACACCTTC.

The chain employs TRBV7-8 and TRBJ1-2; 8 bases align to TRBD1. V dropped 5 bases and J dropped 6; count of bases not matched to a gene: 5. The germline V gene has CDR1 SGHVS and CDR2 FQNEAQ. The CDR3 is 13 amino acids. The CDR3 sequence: CASSPTGVDGYTF. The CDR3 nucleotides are TGTGCCAGCAGCCCGACAGGGGTGGATGGCTACACCTTC.

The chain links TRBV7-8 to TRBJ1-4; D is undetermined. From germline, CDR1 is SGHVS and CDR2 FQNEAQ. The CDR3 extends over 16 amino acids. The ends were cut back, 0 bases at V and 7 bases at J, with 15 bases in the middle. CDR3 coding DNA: TGTGCCAGCAGCTTAGCACTGGGAGGGCAGGCTGAAAAACTGTTTTTT. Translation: CASSLALGGQAEKLFF.

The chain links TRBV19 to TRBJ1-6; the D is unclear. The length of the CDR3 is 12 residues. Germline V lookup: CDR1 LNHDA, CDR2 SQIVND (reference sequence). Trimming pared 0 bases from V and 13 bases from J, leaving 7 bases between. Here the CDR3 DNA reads TGTGCCAGTAGTATAGAACAAAGTCCCCTCCACTTT. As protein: CASSIEQSPLHF.

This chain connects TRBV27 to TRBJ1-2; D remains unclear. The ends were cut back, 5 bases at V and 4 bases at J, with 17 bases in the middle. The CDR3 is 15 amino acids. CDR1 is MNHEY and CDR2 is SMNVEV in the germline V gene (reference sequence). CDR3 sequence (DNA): TGTGCCAGCAGTCCCCGGCCCCTAGGCTCCTATGGCTACACCTTC. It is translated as CASSPRPLGSYGYTF.

CDR3 bases: TGTGCCAGCAGTTACTCCCATACAGGGGCTGGAAACACCATATATTTT. Translation gives CASSYSHTGAGNTIYF. The chain is built from TRBV6-5 and TRBJ1-3; 7 bases map to TRBD1. Germline CDR1 is MNHEY and CDR2 is SVGAGI. Trimming cost V 0 bases and J 2 bases; bases outside gene matches: 4. This CDR3 is built from 16 residues.

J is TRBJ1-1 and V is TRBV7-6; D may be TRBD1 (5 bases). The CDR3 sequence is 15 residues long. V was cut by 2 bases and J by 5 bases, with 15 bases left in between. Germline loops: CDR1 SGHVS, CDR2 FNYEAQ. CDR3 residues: CASSLSLGGRTEAFF. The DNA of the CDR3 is TGTGCCAGCAGCTTATCCCTGGGGGGTAGGACTGAAGCTTTCTTT. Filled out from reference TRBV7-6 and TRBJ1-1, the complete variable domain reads GAGVSQSPRYKVTKRGQDVALRCDPISGHVSLYWYRQALGQGPEFLTYFNYEAQQDKSGLPNDRFSAERPEGSISTLTIQRTEQRDSAMYRCASSLSLGGRTEAFFGQGTRLTVV.

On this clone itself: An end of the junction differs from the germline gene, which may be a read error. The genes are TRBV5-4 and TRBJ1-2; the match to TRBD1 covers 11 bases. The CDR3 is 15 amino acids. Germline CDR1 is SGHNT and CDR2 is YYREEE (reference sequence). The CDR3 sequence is CASSSRTGGFYDYTF. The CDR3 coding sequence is TGTGCCAGCAGCTCTAGGACAGGGGGCTTCTATGACTACACCTTC.

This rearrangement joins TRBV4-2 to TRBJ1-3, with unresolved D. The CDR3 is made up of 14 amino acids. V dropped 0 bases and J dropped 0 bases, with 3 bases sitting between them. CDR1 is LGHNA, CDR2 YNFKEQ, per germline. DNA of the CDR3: TGTGCCAGCAGCCAAGATAGCTCTGGAAACACCATATATTTT. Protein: CASSQDSSGNTIYF.

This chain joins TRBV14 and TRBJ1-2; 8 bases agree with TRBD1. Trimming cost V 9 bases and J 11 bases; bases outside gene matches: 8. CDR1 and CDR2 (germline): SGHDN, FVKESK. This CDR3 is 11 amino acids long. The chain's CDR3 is CASGTGDSYTF. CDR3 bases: TGTGCCAGTGGGACAGGAGACTCGTACACCTTC.

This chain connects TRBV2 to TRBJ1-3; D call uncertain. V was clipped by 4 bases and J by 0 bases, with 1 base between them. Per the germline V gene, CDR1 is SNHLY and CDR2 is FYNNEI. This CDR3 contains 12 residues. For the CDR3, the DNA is TGTGCCAGCAGTGTCTCTGGAAACACCATATATTTT. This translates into CASSVSGNTIYF.

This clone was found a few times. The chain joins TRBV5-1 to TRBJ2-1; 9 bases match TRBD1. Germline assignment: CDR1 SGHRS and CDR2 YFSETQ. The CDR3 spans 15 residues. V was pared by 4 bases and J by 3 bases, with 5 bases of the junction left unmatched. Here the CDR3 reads CASSPGDRVYNEQFF. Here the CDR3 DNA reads TGCGCCAGCAGCCCCGGGGACAGGGTCTACAATGAGCAGTTCTTC.

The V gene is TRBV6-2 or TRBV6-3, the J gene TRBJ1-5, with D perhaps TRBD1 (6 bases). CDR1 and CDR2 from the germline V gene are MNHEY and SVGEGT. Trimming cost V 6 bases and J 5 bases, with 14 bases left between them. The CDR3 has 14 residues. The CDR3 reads CASSLTGPYQPQHF. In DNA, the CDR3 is TGTGCCAGCAGCCTGACAGGACCTTATCAGCCCCAGCATTTT.

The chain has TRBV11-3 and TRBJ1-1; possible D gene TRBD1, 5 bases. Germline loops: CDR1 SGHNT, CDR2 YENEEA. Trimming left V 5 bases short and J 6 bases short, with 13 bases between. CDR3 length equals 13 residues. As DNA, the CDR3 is TGTGCCAGCAGCCGAAACCAGGGATCTGAAGCTTTCTTT. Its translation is CASSRNQGSEAFF.

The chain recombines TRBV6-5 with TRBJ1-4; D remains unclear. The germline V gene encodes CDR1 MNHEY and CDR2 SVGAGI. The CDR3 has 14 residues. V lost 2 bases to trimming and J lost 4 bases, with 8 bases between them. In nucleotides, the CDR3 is TGTGCCAGCAGTTACGGGCAGCATAATGAAAAACTGTTTTTT. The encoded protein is CASSYGQHNEKLFF.

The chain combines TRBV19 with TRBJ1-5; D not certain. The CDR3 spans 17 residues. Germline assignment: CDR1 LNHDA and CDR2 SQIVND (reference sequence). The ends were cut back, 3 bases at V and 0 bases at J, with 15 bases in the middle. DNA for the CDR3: TGTGCCAGTAGTATGGGTAGGGCCGGCGGTAGCAATCAGCCCCAGCATTTT. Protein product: CASSMGRAGGSNQPQHF.

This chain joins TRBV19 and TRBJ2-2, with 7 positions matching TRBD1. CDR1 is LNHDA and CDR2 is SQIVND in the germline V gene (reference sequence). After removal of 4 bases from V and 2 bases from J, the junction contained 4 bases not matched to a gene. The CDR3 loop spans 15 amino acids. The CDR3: CASSTRGSNTGELFF. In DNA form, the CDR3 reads TGTGCCAGTAGTACCAGGGGGAGTAACACCGGGGAGCTGTTTTTT.

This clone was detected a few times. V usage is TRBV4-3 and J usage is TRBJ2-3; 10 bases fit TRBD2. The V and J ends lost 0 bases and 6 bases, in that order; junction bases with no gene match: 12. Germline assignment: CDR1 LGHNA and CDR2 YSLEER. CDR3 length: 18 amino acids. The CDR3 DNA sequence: TGCGCCAGCAGCCAAGATTCCGGGCTAGCGGGGGTCCGTGATACGCAGTATTTT. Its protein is CASSQDSGLAGVRDTQYF.

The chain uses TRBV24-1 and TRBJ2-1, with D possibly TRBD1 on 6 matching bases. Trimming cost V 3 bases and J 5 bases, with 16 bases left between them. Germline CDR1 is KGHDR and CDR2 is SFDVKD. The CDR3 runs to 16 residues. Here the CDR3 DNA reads TGTGCCACCAGTGATCCCACAGGGAAGGAGGACAATGAGCAGTTCTTC. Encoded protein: CATSDPTGKEDNEQFF.

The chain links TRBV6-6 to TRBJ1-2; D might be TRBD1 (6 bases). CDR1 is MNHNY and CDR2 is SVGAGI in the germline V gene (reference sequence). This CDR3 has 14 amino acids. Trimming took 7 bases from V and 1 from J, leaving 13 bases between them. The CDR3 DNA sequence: TGTGCCAGCACAGAGACAGGTGGTAACTATGGCTACACCTTC. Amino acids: CASTETGGNYGYTF.

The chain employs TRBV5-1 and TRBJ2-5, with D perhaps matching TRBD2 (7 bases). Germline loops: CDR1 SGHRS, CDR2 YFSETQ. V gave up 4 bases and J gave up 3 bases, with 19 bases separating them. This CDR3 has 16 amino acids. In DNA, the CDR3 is TGCGCCAGCAGCCCCACGGGCGGGGGCCTCAAAGAGACCCAGTACTTC. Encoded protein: CASSPTGGGLKETQYF.

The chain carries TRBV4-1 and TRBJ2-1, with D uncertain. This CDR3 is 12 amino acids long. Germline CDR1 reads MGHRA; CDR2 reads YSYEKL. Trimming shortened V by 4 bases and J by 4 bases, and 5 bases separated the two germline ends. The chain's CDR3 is CASSLSYNEQFF. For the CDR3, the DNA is TGCGCCAGCAGCCTCTCATACAATGAGCAGTTCTTC.

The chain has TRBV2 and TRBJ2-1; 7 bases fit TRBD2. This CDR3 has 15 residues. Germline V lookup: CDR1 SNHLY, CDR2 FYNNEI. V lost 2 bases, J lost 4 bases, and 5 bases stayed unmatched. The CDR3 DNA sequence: TGTGCCAGCAGTGAACAACTAGCGCAATACAATGAGCAGTTCTTC. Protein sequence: CASSEQLAQYNEQFF.

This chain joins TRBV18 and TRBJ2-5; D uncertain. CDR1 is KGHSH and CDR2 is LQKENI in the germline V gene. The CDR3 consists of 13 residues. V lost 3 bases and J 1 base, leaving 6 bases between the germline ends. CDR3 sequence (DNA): TGTGCCAGCTCACCGGAATTCCAAGAGACCCAGTACTTC. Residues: CASSPEFQETQYF.